The TCR beta chain under discussion was sequenced for a study of identical twins. Study-level findings and limits: Model-predicted out-of-frame TCR alpha sharing fell below observed values in monozygotic twins. Because invariant MAIT and iNKT cells could be present, zero-insertion analyses could be partly confounded.

A universal primer site came from template switching; cDNA carried unique molecular identifiers. TCRdb re-called the 5' RACE reads with MiXCR, one entry per CDR3 protein. The sample holds 650,000 to 800,000 distinct CDR3 sequences, 8.5% to 9% seen once. Trimming removed 8 bases from V and 4 bases from J, with 17 bases in between. Germline values: CDR1 LNHDA, CDR2 SQIVND (reference sequence). CDR3 length: 14 residues. At least ten counts were recorded for this clonotype. Its specificity is not known. These same records also appear under a second study, on yellow fever vaccine responses in identical twins. Turning to that study: Reportedly, the response of twins' T cells to the vaccine seemed partly convergent, partly personalized.

The sample was PBMCs. The TCR sequence derives from a woman younger than 35 in good health. The chain carries TRBV19 and TRBJ2-5; maybe TRBD2 (6 bases). The CDR3 bases are TGTGCCAGTGGAGCCCCCGGGGAGGTAGAGACCCAGTACTTC. Amino acid sequence: CASGAPGEVETQYF.